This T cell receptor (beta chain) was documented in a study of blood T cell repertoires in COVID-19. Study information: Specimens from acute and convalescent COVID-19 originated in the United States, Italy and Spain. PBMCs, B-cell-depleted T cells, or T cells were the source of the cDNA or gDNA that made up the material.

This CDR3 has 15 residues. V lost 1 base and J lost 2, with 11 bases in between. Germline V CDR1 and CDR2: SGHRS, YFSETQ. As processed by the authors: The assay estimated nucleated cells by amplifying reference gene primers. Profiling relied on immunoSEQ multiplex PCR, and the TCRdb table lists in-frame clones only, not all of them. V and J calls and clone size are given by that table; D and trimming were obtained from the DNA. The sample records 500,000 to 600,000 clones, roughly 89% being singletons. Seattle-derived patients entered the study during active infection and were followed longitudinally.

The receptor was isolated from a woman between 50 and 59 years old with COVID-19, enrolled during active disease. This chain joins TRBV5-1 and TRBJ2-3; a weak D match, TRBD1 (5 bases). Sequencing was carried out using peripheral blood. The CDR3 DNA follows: TGCGCCAGCAGCTTGACGGACACCATCACAGATACGCAGTATTTT. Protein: CASSLTDTITDTQYF.